The 9 T cell receptor beta chains reported below all come from one sample, sequenced in a study of T cells after somatic rescue of genetic block. Sequenced by immunoSEQ multiplex PCR; TCRdb stores in-frame clones only, minus some. The repertoire holds tens of thousands of clones, with roughly 91% as singletons. Material: peripheral blood mononuclear cells (PBMCs). Receptors were obtained from a man aged 25-40 years.

This clone turned up a few times. This sequence joins TRBV11-2 and TRBJ2-7; no clear D. The V and J ends lost 2 bases and 1 base respectively, with 6 bases between them. The CDR3 is 13 amino acids. CDR1 is SGHAT and CDR2 is FQNNGV in the germline V gene. CDR3 in DNA: TGTGCCAGCAGCTTATTCCAGTCCTACGAGCAGTACTTC. This gives the protein CASSLFQSYEQYF.

The chain carries TRBV9 and TRBJ2-5; D is uncertain. Germline V lookup: CDR1 SGDLS, CDR2 YYNGEE. Deletions cut 3 bases from V and 5 bases from J, with 11 bases between. The CDR3 extends over 13 amino acids. The CDR3 here is CASSGVFGETQYF. CDR3 coding DNA: TGTGCCAGCAGCGGCGTCTTTGGTGAGACCCAGTACTTC.

The gene calls are TRBV4-2 and TRBJ2-1; possible D gene TRBD2, 6 bases. The CDR3 sequence is 13 residues long. Germline CDR1 and CDR2: LGHNA and YNFKEQ. V lost 0 bases and J lost 10, with 10 bases in between. In DNA form, the CDR3 reads TGTGCCAGCAGCCAAGAACGGCGGGGCGAGCAGTTCTTC. It specifies CASSQERRGEQFF.

For the CDR3, the DNA is TGTGCCAGCAGCTTAGGCAAGACGGATTATGGCTACACCTTC. Protein: CASSLGKTDYGYTF. The V call is TRBV13, the J call TRBJ1-2, with no clear D. Trimming shortened V by 0 bases and J by 5 bases, and 10 bases separated the two germline ends. The CDR3 is 14 amino acids. Per germline, CDR1 PRHDT and CDR2 FYEKMQ (reference sequence).

The chain is built from TRBV5-8 and TRBJ2-2; perhaps TRBD1 as D (5 bases). Trimming removed 5 bases at V and 5 bases at J, with 16 bases between. Germline V gene sequence: CDR1 SGHTS, CDR2 YDEGEE. CDR3 length equals 15 residues. DNA for the CDR3: TGTGCCAGCAGTTTTGACAGCCGACGGACCGGGGAGCTGTTTTTT. It yields the protein CASSFDSRRTGELFF. Variable domain in full (rest from reference TRBV5-8 and TRBJ2-2): EAGVTQSPTHLIKTRGQQATLRCSPISGHTSVYWYQQALGLGLQFLLWYDEGEERNRGNFPPRFSGRQFPNYSSELNVNALELEDSALYLCASSFDSRRTGELFFGEGSRLTVL.

This chain links TRBV28 with TRBJ1-5; TRBD1 matches 8 bases. This CDR3 region has 15 residues. Trimming took 6 bases from V and 5 from J; bases not matched to a gene: 9. Germline CDR1 and CDR2: MDHEN and SYDVKM. CDR3 region: CASRGGQVVDQPQHF. The CDR3 DNA reads as TGTGCCAGCAGAGGGGGACAGGTAGTGGATCAGCCCCAGCATTTT. Full variable domain (missing parts from reference TRBV28 and TRBJ1-5): DVKVTQSSRYLVKRTGEKVFLECVQDMDHENMFWYRQDPGLGLRLIYFSYDVKMKEKGDIPEGYSVSREKKERFSLILESASTNQTSMYLCASRGGQVVDQPQHFGDGTRLSIL.

The CDR3 reads CASSPQTQTNEQFF. The CDR3 nucleotides read TGCGCCAGCAGCCCTCAAACACAGACCAATGAGCAGTTCTTC. The chain employs TRBV4-1 and TRBJ2-1; no definite D call. The CDR3 is made up of 14 amino acids. The V gene lost 4 bases and the J gene lost 6 bases, with 13 bases spanning the gap. The germline V gene has CDR1 MGHRA and CDR2 YSYEKL.

About this clone itself: The identical CDR3 is also encoded by other nucleotide sequences in the sample. The rearrangement joins TRBV5-6 to TRBJ2-7, with TRBD1 identical over 8 bases. Unmatched junction bases numbered 4, after V lost 4 bases and J lost 1 base. The germline gives CDR1 SGHDT, CDR2 YYEEEE. The CDR3 length is 14 residues. Here the CDR3 reads CASSVGQGSYEQYF. The CDR3, as DNA: TGTGCCAGCAGCGTAGGACAGGGTTCCTACGAGCAGTACTTC. Drawing the rest from reference TRBV5-6 and TRBJ2-7, the complete variable domain is DAGVTQSPTHLIKTRGQQVTLRCSPKSGHDTVSWYQQALGQGPQFIFQYYEEEERQRGNFPDRFSGHQFPNYSSELNVNALLLGDSALYLCASSVGQGSYEQYFGPGTRLTVT.

The V gene is TRBV30, the J gene TRBJ1-1; D unresolved. CDR3 length equals 11 residues. Per germline, CDR1 GTSNPN and CDR2 SVGIG (reference sequence). The V and J ends lost 5 bases and 1 base respectively, with 5 bases between them. The DNA of the CDR3 is TGTGCCTGGGAGGAGAACACTGAAGCTTTCTTT. Translation gives CAWEENTEAFF.